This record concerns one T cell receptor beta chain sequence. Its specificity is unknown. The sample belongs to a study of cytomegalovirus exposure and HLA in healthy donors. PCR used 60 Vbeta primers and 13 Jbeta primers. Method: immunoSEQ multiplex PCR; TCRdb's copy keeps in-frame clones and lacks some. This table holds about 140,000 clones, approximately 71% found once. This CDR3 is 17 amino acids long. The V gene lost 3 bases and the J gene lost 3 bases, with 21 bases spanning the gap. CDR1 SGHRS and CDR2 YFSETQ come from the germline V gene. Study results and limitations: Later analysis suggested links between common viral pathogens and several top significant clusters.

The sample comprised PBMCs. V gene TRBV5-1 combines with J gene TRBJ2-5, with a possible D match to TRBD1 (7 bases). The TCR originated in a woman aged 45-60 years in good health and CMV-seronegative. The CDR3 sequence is CASSWRGLGSFEETQYF. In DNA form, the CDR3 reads TGCGCCAGCAGCTGGAGGGGGCTGGGGTCATTCGAAGAGACCCAGTACTTC.